This TCR beta chain was found in a study of shared clonotypes between healthy human individuals. Broader study findings: Shared clonotypes: roughly 5% naive CD4, about 3.3% naive CD8, 2.3% memory CD4, about 0.41% memory CD8. Despite large depth, rarefaction showed incomplete sorted-subset sequencing.

Sorted-subset replicate PCR reactions contained roughly 190 ng DNA, corresponding to some 29,000 T cell genomes. TCRdb's copy holds only in-frame clones and misses some; the assay was immunoSEQ multiplex PCR. The table includes about 92,000 clones, almost 70% detected once. To note about this clone: Antigen: not known.

The CDR3 runs to 12 residues. The germline CDR1 and CDR2 sequences are LNHDA and SQIVND (reference sequence). V gave up 9 bases and J gave up 0 bases, with 6 bases separating them. Healthy HIV-negative adults without recent acute infections or vaccinations served as donors. The V and J genes are TRBV19 and TRBJ1-5; D not certain. Sequencing was performed on memory CD8+ T cells sorted from blood. Described subset: CD45RO+ cells pooled with CCR7-negative TemRA cells. The clonotype originates from a man aged 25-40 years in good health. The CDR3 here is CASDNSNQPQHF. CDR3 nucleotides: TGTGCCAGCGACAATAGCAATCAGCCCCAGCATTTT.